A selection of T cell receptor beta chains follows, all from one sample in a study of CD8+ T cells in alopecia areata. The data were produced by immunoSEQ multiplex PCR, yet TCRdb's version contains in-frame clones alone and is incomplete. The sample has fewer than 110,000 clones, 50% to 60% seen once; the top ten hold about 15%. The source was CD8+ T cells sorted from blood, collected at approximately week 60, from a patient treated with tofacitinib. The receptors were gathered from a human donor with alopecia areata. Each CDR3 is given with its conserved first and last residue. The order of the fields is V gene, J gene, CDR3 protein.

TRBV7-9	TRBJ2-5	CASSQARRTQIKETQYF
TRBV5-8	TRBJ1-5	CASSSNRVLDQPQHF
TRBV6-1	TRBJ2-7	CASSARSYEQYF
TRBV7-2	TRBJ2-3	CASSLAGLAGGRDTQYF
TRBV5-5	TRBJ2-3	CASSFGLASTDTQYF
TRBV29-1	TRBJ2-7	CSVILWGSYEQYF
TRBV5-6	TRBJ2-7	CASSLLVGGYEQYF
TRBV15	TRBJ2-5	CATSRDSDRLGETQYF
TRBV27	TRBJ1-2	CANVYPSGSGYTF
TRBV5-6	TRBJ2-1	CASSSAVSEQFF
TRBV5-1	TRBJ2-6	CASRGWVRSGANVLTF
TRBV5-1	TRBJ1-2	CASSLDLQGFDYGYTF
TRBV2	TRBJ1-2	CASGRARGYTF
TRBV4-2	TRBJ2-7	CASSQDVRNSYEQYF
TRBV4-1	TRBJ2-1	CASSPDGTEQFF
TRBV5-6	TRBJ1-5	CASSLGPSNQPQHF
TRBV29-1	TRBJ1-2	CSVPGQLYGYTF
TRBV10-3	TRBJ2-6	CAIGDRDGANVLTF
TRBV15	TRBJ2-3	CATKTRGADTQYF
TRBV14	TRBJ2-7	CASSADSYEQYF
TRBV4-1	TRBJ2-6	CASSQFTLTGQPGTGANVLTF
TRBV2	TRBJ2-1	CASAPSGGNNEQFF
TRBV2	TRBJ1-5	CATRDTSNQPQHF
TRBV27	TRBJ1-6	CASSSLQGNSPLHF
TRBV13	TRBJ2-5	CASSPRVARQETQYF
TRBV7-7	TRBJ2-2	CASSNSGELFF
TRBV4-3	TRBJ2-7	CASSETGSYEQYF
TRBV5-6	TRBJ2-3	CASSLGQGVADTQYF
TRBV4-1	TRBJ1-2	CASSQDSEILRYGYTF
TRBV7-9	TRBJ2-7	CATAPRQFYEQYF
TRBV2	TRBJ2-5	CASRATGGFETQYF
TRBV10-3	TRBJ1-1	CAIREGQRATNTEAFF
TRBV4-1	TRBJ2-3	CASSPSGADSTDTQYF
TRBV7-9	TRBJ2-2	CASSPIVGPSGPGELFF
TRBV7-6	TRBJ2-1	CASSGTADNEQFF
TRBV27	TRBJ1-5	CASSIRDRGSSLQPQHF